This T cell receptor (beta chain) appears in the sequencing data of a study of blood T cell repertoires in COVID-19. The protocol was immunoSEQ multiplex PCR, while the TCRdb copy is restricted to in-frame clones and leaves out a portion. The profile shows 250,000 to 300,000 clones, 80% to 90% of them singletons. The source material was PBMCs or T cells enriched from blood (not recorded which). The clonotype originates from a woman aged 50 to 60 who had recovered from COVID-19.

Here the CDR3 reads CASSIVPGLNEQYF. The CDR3 nucleotides are TGTGCCAGTAGTATAGTTCCAGGGCTAAACGAGCAGTACTTC. The gene calls are TRBV19 and TRBJ2-7; D might be TRBD1 (5 bases). Germline V gene sequence: CDR1 LNHDA, CDR2 SQIVND (reference sequence). The CDR3 extends over 14 amino acids. Deletions cut 1 base from V and 5 bases from J, with 12 bases between.